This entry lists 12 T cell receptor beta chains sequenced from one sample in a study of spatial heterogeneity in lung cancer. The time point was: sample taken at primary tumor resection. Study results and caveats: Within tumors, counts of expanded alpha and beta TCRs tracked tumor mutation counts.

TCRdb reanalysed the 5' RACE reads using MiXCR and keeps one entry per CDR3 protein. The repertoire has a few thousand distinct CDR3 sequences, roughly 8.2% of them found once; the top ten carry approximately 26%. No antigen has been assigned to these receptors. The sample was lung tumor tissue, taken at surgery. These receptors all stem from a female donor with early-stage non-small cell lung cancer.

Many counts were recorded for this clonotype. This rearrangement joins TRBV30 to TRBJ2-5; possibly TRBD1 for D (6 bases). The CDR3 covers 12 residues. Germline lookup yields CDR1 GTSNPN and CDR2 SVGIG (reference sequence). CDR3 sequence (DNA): TGTGCAGCCAGGGGCCCGGGGGAGACCCAGTACTTC. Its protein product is CAARGPGETQYF. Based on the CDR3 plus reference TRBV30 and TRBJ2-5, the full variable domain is SQTIHQWPATLVQPVGSPLSLECTVEGTSNPNLYWYRQAAGRGLQLLFYSVGIGQISSEVPQNLSASRPQDRQFILSSKKLLLSDSGFYLCAARGPGETQYFGPGTRLLVL.

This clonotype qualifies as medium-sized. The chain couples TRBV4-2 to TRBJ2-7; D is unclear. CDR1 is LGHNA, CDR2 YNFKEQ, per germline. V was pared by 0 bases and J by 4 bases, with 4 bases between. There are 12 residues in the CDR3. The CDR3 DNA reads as TGTGCCAGCAGCCAAGATCAGTACGAGCAGTACTTC. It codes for CASSQDQYEQYF.

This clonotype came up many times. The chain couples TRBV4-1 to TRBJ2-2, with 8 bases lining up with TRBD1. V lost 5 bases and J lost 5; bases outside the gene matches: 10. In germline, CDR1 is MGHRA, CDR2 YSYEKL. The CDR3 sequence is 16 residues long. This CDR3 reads CASSSKPGGGTGELFF. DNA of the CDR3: TGCGCCAGCAGCTCAAAACCAGGGGGCGGGACCGGGGAGCTGTTTTTT.

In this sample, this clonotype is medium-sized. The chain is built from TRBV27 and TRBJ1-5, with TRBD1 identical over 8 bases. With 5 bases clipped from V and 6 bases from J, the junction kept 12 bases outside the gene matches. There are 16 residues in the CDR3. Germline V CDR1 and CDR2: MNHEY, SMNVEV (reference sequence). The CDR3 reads CASSPLGSQGGQPQHF. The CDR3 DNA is TGTGCCAGCAGTCCCTTAGGGTCACAGGGGGGTCAGCCCCAGCATTTT.

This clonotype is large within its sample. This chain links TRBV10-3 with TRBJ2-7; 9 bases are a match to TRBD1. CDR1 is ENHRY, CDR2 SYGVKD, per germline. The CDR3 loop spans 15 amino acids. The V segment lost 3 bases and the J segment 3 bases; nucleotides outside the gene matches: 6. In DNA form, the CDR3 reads TGTGCCATCAGTGACGATGGGACAGGGTACTACGAGCAGTACTTC. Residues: CAISDDGTGYYEQYF.

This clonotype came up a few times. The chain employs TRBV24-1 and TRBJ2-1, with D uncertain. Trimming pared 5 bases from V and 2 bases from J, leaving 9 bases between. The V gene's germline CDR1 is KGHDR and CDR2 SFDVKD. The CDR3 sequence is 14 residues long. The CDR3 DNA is TGTGCCACCAGTGGAGCCTATCCCTACAATGAGCAGTTCTTC. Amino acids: CATSGAYPYNEQFF.

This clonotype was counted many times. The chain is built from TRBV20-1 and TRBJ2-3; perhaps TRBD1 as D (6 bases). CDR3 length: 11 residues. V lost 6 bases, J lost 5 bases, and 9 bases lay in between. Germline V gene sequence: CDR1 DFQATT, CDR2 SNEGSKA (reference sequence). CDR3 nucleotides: TGCAGTGCACCAGGGGAAGATACGCAGTATTTT. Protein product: CSAPGEDTQYF.

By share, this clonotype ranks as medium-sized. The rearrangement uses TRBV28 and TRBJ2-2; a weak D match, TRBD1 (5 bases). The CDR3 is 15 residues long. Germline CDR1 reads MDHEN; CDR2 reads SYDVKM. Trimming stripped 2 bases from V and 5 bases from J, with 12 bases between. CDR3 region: CASSLSAGLTGELFF. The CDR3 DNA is TGTGCCAGCAGTTTAAGCGCAGGGTTAACCGGGGAGCTGTTTTTT.

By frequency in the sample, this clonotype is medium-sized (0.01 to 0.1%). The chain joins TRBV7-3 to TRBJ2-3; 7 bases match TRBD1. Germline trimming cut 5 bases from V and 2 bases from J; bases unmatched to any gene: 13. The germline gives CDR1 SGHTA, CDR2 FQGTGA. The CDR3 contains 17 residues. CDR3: CASSLNRDSPVTDTQYF. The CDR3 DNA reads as TGTGCCAGCAGCCTGAATCGGGACAGCCCCGTCACAGATACGCAGTATTTT.

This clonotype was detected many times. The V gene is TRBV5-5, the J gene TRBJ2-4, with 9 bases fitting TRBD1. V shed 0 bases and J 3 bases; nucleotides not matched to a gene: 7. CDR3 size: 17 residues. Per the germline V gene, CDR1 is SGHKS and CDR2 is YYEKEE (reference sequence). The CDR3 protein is CASSLVWTGDLKNIQYF. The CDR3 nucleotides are TGTGCCAGCAGCTTGGTCTGGACAGGGGACCTCAAAAACATTCAGTACTTC.

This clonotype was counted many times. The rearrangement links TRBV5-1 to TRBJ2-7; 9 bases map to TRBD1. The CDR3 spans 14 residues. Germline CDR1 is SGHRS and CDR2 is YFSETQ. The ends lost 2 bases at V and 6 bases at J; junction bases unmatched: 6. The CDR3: CASSFPGTGTEQYF. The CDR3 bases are TGCGCCAGCAGCTTCCCCGGGACAGGGACCGAGCAGTACTTC.

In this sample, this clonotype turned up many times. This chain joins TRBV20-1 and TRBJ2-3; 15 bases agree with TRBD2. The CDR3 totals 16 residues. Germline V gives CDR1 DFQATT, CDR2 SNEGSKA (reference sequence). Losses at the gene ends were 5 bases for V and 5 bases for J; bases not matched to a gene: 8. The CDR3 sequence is CSARTWTSGRVDTQYF. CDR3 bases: TGCAGTGCTCGAACTTGGACTAGCGGGAGGGTAGATACGCAGTATTTT.